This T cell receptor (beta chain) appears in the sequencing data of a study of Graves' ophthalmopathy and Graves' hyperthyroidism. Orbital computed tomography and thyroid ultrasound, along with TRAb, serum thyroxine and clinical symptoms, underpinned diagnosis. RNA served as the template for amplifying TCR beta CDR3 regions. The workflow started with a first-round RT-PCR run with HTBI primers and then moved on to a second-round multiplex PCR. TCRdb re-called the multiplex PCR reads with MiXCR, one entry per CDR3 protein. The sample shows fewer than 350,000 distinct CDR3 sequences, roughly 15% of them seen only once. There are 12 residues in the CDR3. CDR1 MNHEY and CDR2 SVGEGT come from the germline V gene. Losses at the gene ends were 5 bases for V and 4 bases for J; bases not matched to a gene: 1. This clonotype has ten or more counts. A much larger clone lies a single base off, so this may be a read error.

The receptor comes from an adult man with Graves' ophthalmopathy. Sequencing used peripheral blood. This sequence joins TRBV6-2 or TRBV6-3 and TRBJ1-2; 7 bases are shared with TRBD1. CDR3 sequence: CASSGDSYGYTF. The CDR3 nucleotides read TGTGCCAGCAGTGGGGACAGCTATGGCTACACCTTC.